The 3 T cell receptor beta chains below all came from one sample that was sequenced in a study of blood T cell repertoires in COVID-19. Here immunoSEQ multiplex PCR was the method, and the copy in TCRdb shows in-frame clones only, minus some. Of under 200,000 clones listed, approximately 90% were seen once; the top ten hold 7%. The sample comprised peripheral blood. These receptors were obtained from an elderly woman in a cohort sampled during active or convalescent COVID-19.

The chain uses TRBV27 and TRBJ1-2; 8 bases match TRBD1. Germline V gives CDR1 MNHEY, CDR2 SMNVEV (reference sequence). V shed 4 bases, J shed 3 bases, and the junction held 10 bases outside the gene matches. The CDR3 is made up of 16 amino acids. The CDR3 reads CASSYNGQGRHYGYTF. The CDR3 region has the DNA TGTGCCAGCAGTTATAATGGACAGGGAAGACACTATGGCTACACCTTC.

This rearrangement joins TRBV9 to TRBJ2-2; 9 bases agree with TRBD2. The germline V gene has CDR1 SGDLS and CDR2 YYNGEE. This CDR3 has 15 amino acids. After removal of 0 bases from V and 6 bases from J, the junction contained 3 bases not matched to a gene. CDR3 sequence reads: CASSVGTSVPGELFF. CDR3 in DNA: TGTGCCAGCAGCGTAGGGACTAGCGTACCCGGGGAGCTGTTTTTT.

The chain carries TRBV29-1 and TRBJ1-1; D unclear. Germline assignment: CDR1 SQVTM and CDR2 ANQGSEA. The CDR3 totals 12 residues. The V end was cut by 7 bases, the J end by 3 bases, with 12 bases between. CDR3 DNA sequence: TGCAGCGGCGCCGACACGGACACTGAAGCTTTCTTT. Amino acids: CSGADTDTEAFF.